The next 20 T cell receptor beta chains were all read from a single sample in a study of PD-1 blockade in classical Hodgkin lymphoma. Noted time point: cycle 4 day 1 (C4D1), after 5 to 7 weeks of nivolumab. No patient escaped relapse after autologous stem cell transplantation, and brentuximab vedotin exposure varied. Magnetic negative selection served to purify CD4+ T cells out of PBMCs that had been thawed. Clones were read by immunoSEQ multiplex PCR, and TCRdb kept only the in-frame ones, dropping some. The sample shows 20,000 or so clones, around four fifths of them seen only once. The sample in question was CD4+ T cells from blood, obtained before the fourth cycle of nivolumab. These receptors were obtained from a human donor with classical Hodgkin lymphoma.

This chain joins TRBV5-5 and TRBJ2-7; TRBD1 is a possible D gene (6 bases). The CDR3 has 14 residues. The germline V gene encodes CDR1 SGHKS and CDR2 YYEKEE (reference sequence). Trimming took off 4 bases at V and 5 bases at J, with 16 bases between the two ends. CDR3: CASSRLTGSNEQYF. The CDR3, as DNA: TGTGCCAGCAGCAGACTGACAGGATCCAACGAGCAGTACTTC.

This chain links TRBV15 with TRBJ2-4; 8 nucleotides match TRBD2. The CDR3 length is 15 residues. Germline lookup yields CDR1 LNHNV and CDR2 YYDKDF (reference sequence). J was trimmed by 7 bases and V by 1 base; bases with no gene match: 6. In DNA form, the CDR3 reads TGTGCCACCAGCAGAGTAAGCGGGAGTGGTAACATTCAGTACTTC. Translating it yields CATSRVSGSGNIQYF.

V usage is TRBV6-1 and J usage is TRBJ2-7; possibly TRBD1 for D (6 bases). V lost 4 bases and J 4 bases, leaving 8 bases between the germline ends. The CDR3 spans 12 residues. Germline loops: CDR1 MNHNS, CDR2 SASEGT. The CDR3, as DNA: TGTGCCAGCAGTGTCGACAGGTACGAGCAGTACTTC. It codes for CASSVDRYEQYF.

This clone was detected only once. This chain connects TRBV5-1 to TRBJ1-4; 7 bases match TRBD1. This CDR3 has 14 residues. Germline V gene data show CDR1 as SGHRS and CDR2 as YFSETQ. V lost 5 bases, J lost 2 bases, and 3 bases stayed unmatched. DNA for the CDR3: TGCGCCAGCAGGCCGGGACAGACTAATGAAAAACTGTTTTTT. Translated: CASRPGQTNEKLFF.

This sequence joins TRBV13 and TRBJ2-4; TRBD2 matches 7 bases. The CDR3 length is 17 residues. Per germline, CDR1 PRHDT and CDR2 FYEKMQ (reference sequence). With 1 base clipped from V and 2 bases from J, the junction kept 8 bases outside the gene matches. The CDR3 nucleotides are TGTGCCAGCAGCTTAGACGCAGCGGGGCTCTCCAAAAACATTCAGTACTTC. Protein: CASSLDAAGLSKNIQYF.

This clone was detected only once. The V and J genes are TRBV6-1 and TRBJ2-7, with 7 bases lining up with TRBD1. Germline assignment: CDR1 MNHNS and CDR2 SASEGT. The trim removed 6 bases at V and 1 base at J, leaving 6 bases unmatched. CDR3 length: 14 amino acids. CDR3 sequence: CASRTTGNSYEQYF. The CDR3 DNA sequence: TGTGCCAGCAGGACGACAGGGAATTCCTACGAGCAGTACTTC.

This clone came up a few times. The gene calls are TRBV19 and TRBJ2-2, with TRBD1 as a possible D gene (5 bases). The CDR3 totals 14 residues. V was pared by 6 bases and J by 1 base, with 9 bases between. Germline V gene sequence: CDR1 LNHDA, CDR2 SQIVND (reference sequence). This chain's CDR3 is CASSRGQNTGELFF. The CDR3 coding sequence is TGTGCCAGTAGCCGTGGACAGAACACCGGGGAGCTGTTTTTT. Based on the CDR3 plus reference TRBV19 and TRBJ2-2, the full variable domain is DGGITQSPKYLFRKEGQNVTLSCEQNLNHDAMYWYRQDPGQGLRLIYYSQIVNDFQKGDIAEGYSVSREKKESFPLTVTSAQKNPTAFYLCASSRGQNTGELFFGEGSRLTVL.

This sequence joins TRBV19 and TRBJ1-2; TRBD1 matches 9 bases. The CDR3 consists of 14 residues. The V gene end was trimmed by 6 bases and the J gene end by 2 bases; junction bases not matched to a gene: 4. Germline values: CDR1 LNHDA, CDR2 SQIVND (reference sequence). The CDR3 reads CASRLDRGNYGYTF. The CDR3 coding sequence is TGTGCCAGTAGATTGGACAGGGGCAACTATGGCTACACCTTC.

This clone was seen a few times. The CDR3 bases are TGTGCCAGCAGCGAAACTCGGGGACTTTCATACAATGAGCAGTTCTTC. Its protein product is CASSETRGLSYNEQFF. The gene calls are TRBV9 and TRBJ2-1, with D possibly matching TRBD2 (6 bases). The germline V and J ends were trimmed by 3 bases and 4 bases, with 17 bases remaining between them. The germline gives CDR1 SGDLS, CDR2 YYNGEE. The CDR3 loop spans 16 amino acids.

This chain connects TRBV18 to TRBJ1-5; D unresolved. This CDR3 spans 13 amino acids. Per germline, CDR1 KGHSH and CDR2 LQKENI. Deletions cut 3 bases from V and 4 bases from J, with 7 bases between. CDR3 in amino acids: CASSPEWNQPQHF. The DNA of the CDR3 is TGTGCCAGCTCACCGGAATGGAATCAGCCCCAGCATTTT.

The chain combines TRBV6-5 with TRBJ1-1, with D hard to call. Germline V gene lookup returns CDR1 MNHEY and CDR2 SVGAGI. V dropped 2 bases and J dropped 3 bases, with 10 bases sitting between them. The CDR3 sequence is 14 residues long. CDR3 in amino acids: CASSYTGGDTEAFF. The CDR3 coding sequence is TGTGCCAGCAGTTACACGGGTGGGGACACTGAAGCTTTCTTT.

The J gene is TRBJ2-7, the V gene TRBV7-2; D perhaps matches TRBD2 (5 bases). From germline, CDR1 is SGHTA and CDR2 FQGNSA. Between the trimmed V and J ends, which lost 2 bases and 7 bases, there was a span of 6 bases. The CDR3 consists of 11 residues. The CDR3 loop is CASSLRREQYF. Here the CDR3 DNA reads TGTGCCAGCAGCTTAAGGAGGGAGCAGTACTTC.

The J gene is TRBJ2-7, the V gene TRBV19, with 10 bases that match TRBD1. The length of the CDR3 is 16 residues. V was clipped by 6 bases and J by 3 bases; unmatched bases: 11. Germline loops: CDR1 LNHDA, CDR2 SQIVND (reference sequence). The CDR3 here is CASSPVVGTGDYEQYF. As DNA, the CDR3 is TGTGCCAGTAGCCCCGTCGTCGGGACAGGGGACTACGAGCAGTACTTC.

Only one count was recorded for this clone. The chain is built from TRBV7-9 and TRBJ2-5; TRBD1 matches at 7 bases. The last part of the DNA fits TRBJ2-7 better; the J call may be wrong. Germline assignment: CDR1 SEHNR and CDR2 FQNEAQ (reference sequence). The CDR3 covers 15 residues. The CDR3 sequence: CASSLGPTGNYEQYF. The CDR3 region has the DNA TGTGCCAGCAGCTTGGGACCGACAGGGAACTACGAGCAGTACTTC.

This chain joins TRBV27 and TRBJ2-5, with 11 positions matching TRBD1. Trimming removed 5 bases from V and 4 bases from J; junction bases left unmatched: 9. This CDR3 contains 16 residues. Looked up from germline, CDR1 is MNHEY and CDR2 is SMNVEV (reference sequence). CDR3 residues: CASSTRTGGRGETQYF. The CDR3 coding sequence is TGTGCCAGCAGTACTCGGACAGGGGGCAGAGGAGAGACCCAGTACTTC.

J is TRBJ2-7 and V is TRBV6-1; TRBD1 matches 9 bases. This CDR3 comprises 15 residues. V shed 8 bases and J 7 bases; nucleotides not matched to a gene: 15. Looked up from germline, CDR1 is MNHNS and CDR2 is SASEGT. CDR3 loop: CASYSSGTGTDEQYF. The CDR3 DNA sequence: TGTGCCAGCTACAGTTCCGGGACAGGGACGGATGAGCAGTACTTC.

This clone is a singleton in its sample. V usage is TRBV27 and J usage is TRBJ2-6; the D is unclear. Germline assignment: CDR1 MNHEY and CDR2 SMNVEV (reference sequence). The V end lost 3 bases, the J end lost 0 bases, and 9 bases lay between the germline ends. CDR3 length: 16 amino acids. CDR3 in amino acids: CASSFASSSGANVLTF. CDR3 bases: TGTGCCAGCAGTTTCGCCAGTAGCTCTGGGGCCAACGTCCTGACTTTC.

The V call is TRBV2, the J call TRBJ2-4; D unclear. This CDR3 has 12 amino acids. V shed 5 bases and J shed 2 bases, with 4 bases lying between them. CDR1 and CDR2 (germline): SNHLY, FYNNEI. This chain's CDR3 is CASSPTKNIQYF. The CDR3 bases are TGTGCCAGCAGTCCTACCAAAAACATTCAGTACTTC. The whole variable domain, remainder taken from reference TRBV2 and TRBJ2-4, is EPEVTQTPSHQVTQMGQEVILRCVPISNHLYFYWYRQILGQKVEFLVSFYNNEISEKSEIFDDQFSVERPDGSNFTLKIRSTKLEDSAMYFCASSPTKNIQYFGAGTRLSVL.

A single count supports this clone. The chain combines TRBV18 with TRBJ2-5; the D is unclear. The J call is uncertain, as TRBJ2-7 better fits the DNA end. CDR3 length: 13 amino acids. Germline lookup yields CDR1 KGHSH and CDR2 LQKENI. The CDR3 loop is CASSTKSSYEQYF. CDR3 DNA sequence: TGTGCCAGCTCAACTAAGAGCTCCTACGAGCAGTACTTC.

This clone has just one count. The chain recombines TRBV6-1 with TRBJ2-7; D may be TRBD2 (6 bases). The germline V gene has CDR1 MNHNS and CDR2 SASEGT. Trimming removed 7 bases at V and 0 bases at J, with 16 bases between. The CDR3 runs to 15 residues. The CDR3 loop reads CASTPPGGVSYEQYF. The CDR3 DNA reads TGTGCCAGCACCCCACCGGGCGGGGTCTCCTACGAGCAGTACTTC.